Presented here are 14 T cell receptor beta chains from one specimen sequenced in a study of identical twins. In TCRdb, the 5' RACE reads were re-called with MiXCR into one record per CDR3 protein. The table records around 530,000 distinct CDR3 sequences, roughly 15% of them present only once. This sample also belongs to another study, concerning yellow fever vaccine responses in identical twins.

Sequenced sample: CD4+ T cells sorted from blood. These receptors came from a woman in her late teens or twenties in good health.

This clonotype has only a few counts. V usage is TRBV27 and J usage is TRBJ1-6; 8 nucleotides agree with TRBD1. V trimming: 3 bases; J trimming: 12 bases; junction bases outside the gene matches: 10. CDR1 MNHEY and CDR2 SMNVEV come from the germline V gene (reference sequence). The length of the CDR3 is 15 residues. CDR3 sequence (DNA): TGTGCCAGCAGTTTCTCCCGCCAGGGGGCTCAACCCCTCCACTTT. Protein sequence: CASSFSRQGAQPLHF.

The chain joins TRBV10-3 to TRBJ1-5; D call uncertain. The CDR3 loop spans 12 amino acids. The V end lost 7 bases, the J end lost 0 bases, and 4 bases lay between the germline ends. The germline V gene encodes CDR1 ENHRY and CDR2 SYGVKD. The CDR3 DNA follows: TGTGCCATCAAGGGTAGCAATCAGCCCCAGCATTTT. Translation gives CAIKGSNQPQHF.

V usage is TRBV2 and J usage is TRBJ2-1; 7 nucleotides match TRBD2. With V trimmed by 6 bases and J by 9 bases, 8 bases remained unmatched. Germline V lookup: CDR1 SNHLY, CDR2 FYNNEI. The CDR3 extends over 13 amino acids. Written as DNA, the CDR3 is TGTGCCAGCAGGGATAGGACTAGATCTGAGCAGTTCTTC. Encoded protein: CASRDRTRSEQFF.

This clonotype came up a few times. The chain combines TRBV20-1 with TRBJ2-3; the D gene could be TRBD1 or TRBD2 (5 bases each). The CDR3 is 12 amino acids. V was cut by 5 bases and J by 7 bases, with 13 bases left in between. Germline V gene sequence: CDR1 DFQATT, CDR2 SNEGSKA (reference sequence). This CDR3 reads CSAETGRNTQYF. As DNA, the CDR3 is TGCAGTGCTGAGACGGGGCGGAATACGCAGTATTTT.

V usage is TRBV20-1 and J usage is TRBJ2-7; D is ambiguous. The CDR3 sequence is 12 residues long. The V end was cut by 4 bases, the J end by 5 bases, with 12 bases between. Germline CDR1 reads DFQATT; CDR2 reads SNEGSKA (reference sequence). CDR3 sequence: CSAKTLLDEQYF. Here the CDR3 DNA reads TGCAGTGCTAAAACCTTACTGGACGAGCAGTACTTC.

CDR3 sequence: CASRASPGQNYEQYV. The CDR3, as DNA: TGTGCCAGCAGAGCAAGCCCGGGACAAAACTACGAGCAGTACGTC. This chain uses TRBV6-1 with TRBJ2-7; D may be TRBD1 (6 bases). Germline V gene sequence: CDR1 MNHNS, CDR2 SASEGT. The V and J ends lost 6 bases and 3 bases respectively, with 18 bases between them. CDR3 length: 15 amino acids.

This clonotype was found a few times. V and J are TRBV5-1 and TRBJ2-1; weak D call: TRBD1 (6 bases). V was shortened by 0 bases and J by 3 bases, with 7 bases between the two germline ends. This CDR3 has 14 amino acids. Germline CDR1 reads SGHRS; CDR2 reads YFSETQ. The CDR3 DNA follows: TGCGCCAGCAGCTTGGGGGACAACTACAATGAGCAGTTCTTC. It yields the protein CASSLGDNYNEQFF.

The CDR3 nucleotides are TGCAGTGCACCGACCGGGGGGGCCGACAAAAACATTCAGTACTTC. Residues: CSAPTGGADKNIQYF. The chain carries TRBV20-1 and TRBJ2-4; 8 bases match TRBD2. Germline CDR1 DFQATT, CDR2 SNEGSKA (reference sequence). The CDR3 extends over 15 amino acids. The V segment lost 6 bases and the J segment 3 bases; nucleotides outside the gene matches: 10.

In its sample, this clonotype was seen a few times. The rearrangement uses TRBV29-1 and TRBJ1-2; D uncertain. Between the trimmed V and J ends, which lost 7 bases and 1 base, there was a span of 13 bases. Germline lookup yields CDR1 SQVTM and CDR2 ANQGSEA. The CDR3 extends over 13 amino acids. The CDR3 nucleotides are TGCAGCGCGGCGGCGGGTCTTAACTATGGCTACACCTTC. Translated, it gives CSAAAGLNYGYTF.

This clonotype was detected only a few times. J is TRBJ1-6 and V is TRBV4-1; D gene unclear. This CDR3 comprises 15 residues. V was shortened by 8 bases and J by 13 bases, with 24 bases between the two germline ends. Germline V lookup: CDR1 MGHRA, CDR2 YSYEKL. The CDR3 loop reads CASHNTRALGVPLHF. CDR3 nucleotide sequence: TGCGCCAGCCATAACACCCGGGCCTTAGGCGTCCCCCTCCACTTT.

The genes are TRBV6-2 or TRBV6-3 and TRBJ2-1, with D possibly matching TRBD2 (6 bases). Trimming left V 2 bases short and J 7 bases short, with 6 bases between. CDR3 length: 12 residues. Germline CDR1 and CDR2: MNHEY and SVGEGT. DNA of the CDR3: TGTGCCAGCAGTTACGCGGGGAATGAGCAGTTCTTC. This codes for CASSYAGNEQFF.

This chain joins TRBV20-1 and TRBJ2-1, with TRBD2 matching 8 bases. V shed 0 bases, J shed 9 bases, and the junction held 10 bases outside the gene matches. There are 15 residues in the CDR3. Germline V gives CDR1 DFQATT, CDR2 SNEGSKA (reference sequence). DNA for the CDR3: TGCAGTGCTAGAGAGAAACTAGCGGAGGGGGGTGAGCAGTTCTTC. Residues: CSAREKLAEGGEQFF.

The CDR3: CASSQEKRVNYEQYV. The CDR3 DNA reads TGCGCCAGCAGCCAAGAAAAGAGGGTAAACTACGAGCAGTACGTC. This chain uses TRBV4-1 with TRBJ2-7; D possibly corresponds to TRBD2 (5 bases). Germline V CDR1 and CDR2: MGHRA, YSYEKL. V gave up 0 bases and J gave up 3 bases, with 12 bases separating them. The CDR3 consists of 15 residues.

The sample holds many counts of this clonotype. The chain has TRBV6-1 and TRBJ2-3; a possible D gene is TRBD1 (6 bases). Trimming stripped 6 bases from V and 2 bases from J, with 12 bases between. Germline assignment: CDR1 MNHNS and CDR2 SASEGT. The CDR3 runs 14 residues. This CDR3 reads CASSRTVNTDTQYF. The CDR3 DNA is TGTGCCAGCAGCCGGACAGTAAACACAGATACGCAGTATTTT.